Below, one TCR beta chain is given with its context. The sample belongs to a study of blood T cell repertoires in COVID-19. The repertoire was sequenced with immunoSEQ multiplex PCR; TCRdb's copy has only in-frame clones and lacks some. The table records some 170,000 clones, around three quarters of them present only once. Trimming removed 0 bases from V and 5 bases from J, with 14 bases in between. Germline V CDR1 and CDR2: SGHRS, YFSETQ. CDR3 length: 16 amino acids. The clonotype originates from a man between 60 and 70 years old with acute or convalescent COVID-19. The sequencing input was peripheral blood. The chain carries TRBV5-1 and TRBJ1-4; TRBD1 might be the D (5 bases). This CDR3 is CASSLGSAAGNEKLFF. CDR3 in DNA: TGCGCCAGCAGCTTGGGGTCTGCGGCAGGGAATGAAAAACTGTTTTTT.